This T cell receptor (beta chain) was found in a study of T-cell reconstitution after alpha-beta-depleted transplantation in children. Preparing the TCRbeta library involved the use of unique molecular identifiers. Each CDR3 protein gets one entry after TCRdb re-called the PCR reads with MiXCR. The table has about 340,000 distinct CDR3 sequences, more than 10% seen once. The germline CDR1 and CDR2 sequences are MNHNS and SASEGT. The CDR3 length is 14 residues. The ends were cut back, 10 bases at V and 0 bases at J, with 12 bases in the middle. The chain uses TRBV6-1 and TRBJ2-2; no firm D call. This TCR derives from a human donor who donated a stem cell graft to a child with Fanconi anemia. The source was PBMCs, collected from the stem cell graft. The CDR3 nucleotides read TGTGCCATCTCAGAATTCTCGAACACCGGGGAGCTGTTTTTT. It specifies CAISEFSNTGELFF.